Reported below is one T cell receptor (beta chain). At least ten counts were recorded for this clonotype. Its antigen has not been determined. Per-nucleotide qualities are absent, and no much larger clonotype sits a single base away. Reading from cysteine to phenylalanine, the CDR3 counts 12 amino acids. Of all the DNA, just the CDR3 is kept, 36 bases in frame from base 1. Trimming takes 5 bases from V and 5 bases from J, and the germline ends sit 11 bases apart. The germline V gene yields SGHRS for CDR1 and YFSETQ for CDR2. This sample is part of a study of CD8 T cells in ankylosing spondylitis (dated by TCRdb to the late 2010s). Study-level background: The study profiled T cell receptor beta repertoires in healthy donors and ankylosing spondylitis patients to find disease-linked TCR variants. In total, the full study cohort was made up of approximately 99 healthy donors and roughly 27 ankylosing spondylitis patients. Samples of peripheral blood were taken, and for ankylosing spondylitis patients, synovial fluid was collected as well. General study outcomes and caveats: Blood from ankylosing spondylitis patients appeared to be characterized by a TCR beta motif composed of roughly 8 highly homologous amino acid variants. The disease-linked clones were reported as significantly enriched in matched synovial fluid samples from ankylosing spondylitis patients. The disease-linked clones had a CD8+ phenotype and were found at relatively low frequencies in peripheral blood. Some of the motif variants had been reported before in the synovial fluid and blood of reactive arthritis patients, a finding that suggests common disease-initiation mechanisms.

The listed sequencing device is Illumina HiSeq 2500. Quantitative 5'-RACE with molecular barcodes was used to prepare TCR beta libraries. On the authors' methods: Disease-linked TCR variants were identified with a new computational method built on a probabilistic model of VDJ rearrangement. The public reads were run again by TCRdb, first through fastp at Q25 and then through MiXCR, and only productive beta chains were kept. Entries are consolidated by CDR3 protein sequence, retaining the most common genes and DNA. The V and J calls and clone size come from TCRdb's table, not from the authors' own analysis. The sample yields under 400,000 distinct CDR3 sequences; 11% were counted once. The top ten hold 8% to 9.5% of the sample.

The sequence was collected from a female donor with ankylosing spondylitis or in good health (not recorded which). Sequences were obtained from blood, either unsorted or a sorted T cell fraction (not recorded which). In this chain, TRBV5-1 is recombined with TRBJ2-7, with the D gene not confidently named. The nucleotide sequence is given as TGCGCCAGCAGAGACGCTTCGGACGAGCAGTACTTC. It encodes CASRDASDEQYF. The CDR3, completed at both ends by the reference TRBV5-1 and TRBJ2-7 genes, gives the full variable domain KAGVTQTPRYLIKTRGQQVTLSCSPISGHRSVSWYQQTPGQGLQFLFEYFSETQRNKGNFPGRFSGRQFSNSRSEMNVSTLELGDSALYLCASRDASDEQYFGPGTRLTVT.